Below, one T cell receptor beta chain is given with its context. This clonotype was seen ten or more times. There is no known antigen for this receptor. Base-call qualities are not available, and no considerably larger clone is one nucleotide away. Stable Graves' hyperthyroidism was defined as no progression to ophthalmopathy during 18 months of follow-up. Hyperthyroidism patients were newly diagnosed, had a disease duration of under 2 months, and were aged 18 to 65 years. Exclusion was applied to patients with uncontrolled infections, other autoimmune diseases, pregnancy or lactation. Diagnoses were based on clinical symptoms, serum thyroxine and TRAb, thyroid ultrasound and orbital computed tomography. PBMCs were separated from 10 ml of fresh peripheral blood using Ficoll-Paque density gradient centrifugation. Total RNA was extracted with Trizol reagent, and quality was checked on an Agilent 2100 Bioanalyzer.

The data stem from a study of T cells in Graves' hyperthyroidism and ophthalmopathy (dated by TCRdb to the late 2010s). Background on the whole study: Peripheral blood was sampled at the time of initial diagnosis, prior to any treatment. In more than five Graves' hyperthyroidism patients, the study also compared T-cell repertoires from thyroid tissue with T-cell repertoires from blood. TCR Vbeta CDR3 sequencing of approximately 140 peripheral blood samples (over 40 ophthalmopathy, approximately 80 hyperthyroidism and around 17 progressor patients) is reported in the paper. After sampling, hyperthyroidism patients received methimazole starting at 30 mg daily, and ophthalmopathy patients received high-dose intravenous methylprednisolone. Prospective prediction of ophthalmopathy was tested in an independent validation cohort consisting of 18 hyperthyroidism patients and about 17 patients who later progressed to ophthalmopathy. TCR V-J signatures able to tell the groups apart were searched for in a discovery cohort of 100 patients, of whom around 43 had Graves' ophthalmopathy and roughly 57 had stable Graves' hyperthyroidism. The approximately 100 discovery patients were randomly divided into training and test sets at a 7:3 ratio. Beyond this particular receptor, the publication reports: Blood samples also contained most of the expanded thyroid clonotypes (frequency above 0.001), which suggests that blood repertoires may reflect thyroid immune responses. Sample size was not statistically predetermined, and investigators were not blinded to group allocation. In validation, the model predicted progression to ophthalmopathy with over 65% sensitivity and less than 75% specificity, a median of approximately 6.5 months before onset. In cross-validation, a model built on a 13 V-J signature told ophthalmopathy apart from stable hyperthyroidism with 85% to 90% sensitivity and roughly 81% specificity, and in testing the same model reached 80%/75%.

The TCR beta CDR3 regions were amplified from RNA transcripts. The first round of RT-PCR for the TCR CDR3 was performed with the HTBI primer set and the Qiagen OneStep RT-PCR kit. A second multiplex PCR round built the libraries, followed by size selection and purification. Libraries were sequenced paired-end with 100 bp reads on an Illumina HiSeq2000. The original pipeline was this. SOAPnuke was used to process the raw data, with reads discarded if the reads contained adapters or uncalled bases, had a mean Phred below 15, or lacked an exact constant-primer or identifier match. High-quality paired reads were merged with COPE v1.2.5, and unique nucleotide sequences were defined as clonotypes. Clonotypes were aligned to IMGT TRBV, TRBD and TRBJ reference segments using MiTCR v1.1. The analysis was restricted to V-J combinations with a frequency above 0.0001, which together covered over 99% of the repertoires. The TCS score was defined as F50 (clonal expansion) divided by E x V (chaos), with BLOSUM62-based TCRdist calculated between CDR3 peptides within each V-J. Welch's t-statistics and random forest reduced roughly 500 V-J features to fewer than 15, which were used in a naive Bayes classifier (R e1071). Starting from the raw public reads, TCRdb applied fastp trimming at Q25, assembled clones with MiXCR and retained in-frame beta chains. Each entry is one CDR3 protein sequence, shown with its most common DNA and genes. TCRdb's processing, not the study's, gives the V and J calls here. Across this sample there are some 400,000 distinct CDR3 sequences, with approximately 15% seen only once. The ten largest clones represent approximately 10% of the sample.

The CDR3 numbers 16 residues from cysteine through phenylalanine. The read is trimmed to its CDR3 DNA, 48 bases read in frame from base 1. The germline V gene (reference sequence) yields DFQATT for CDR1 and SNEGSKA for CDR2. The V and J ends are trimmed by 3 bases and 0 bases, leaving 18 bases between them. The sequencing sample was made of blood. The chain joins TRBV20-1 to TRBJ2-7; confidence is insufficient to name the D gene. This receptor was obtained from a woman aged 55 to 70 with Graves' hyperthyroidism. The DNA reads as follows: TGCAGTGCTAGCTCACCGGGCAGCGCTAGCTCCTACGAGCAGTACTTC. This translates into CSASSPGSASSYEQYF.